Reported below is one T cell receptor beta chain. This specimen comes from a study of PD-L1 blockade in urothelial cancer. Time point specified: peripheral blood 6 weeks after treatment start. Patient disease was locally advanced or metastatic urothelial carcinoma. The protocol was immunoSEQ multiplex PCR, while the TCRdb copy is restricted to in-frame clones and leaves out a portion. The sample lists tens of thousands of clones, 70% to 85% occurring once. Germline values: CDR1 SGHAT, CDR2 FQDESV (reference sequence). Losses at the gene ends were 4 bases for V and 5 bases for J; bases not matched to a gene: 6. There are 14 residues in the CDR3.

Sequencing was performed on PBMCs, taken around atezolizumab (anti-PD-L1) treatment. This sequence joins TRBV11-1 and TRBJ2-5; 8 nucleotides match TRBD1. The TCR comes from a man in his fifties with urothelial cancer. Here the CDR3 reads CASSWDRKGETQYF. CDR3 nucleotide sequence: TGTGCCAGCAGCTGGGACAGGAAGGGGGAGACCCAGTACTTC. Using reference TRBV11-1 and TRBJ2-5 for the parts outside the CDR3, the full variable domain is EAEVAQSPRYKITEKSQAVAFWCDPISGHATLYWYRQILGQGPELLVQFQDESVVDDSQLPKDRFSAERLKGVDSTLKIQPAELGDSAMYLCASSWDRKGETQYFGPGTRLLVL.